The 18 T cell receptor beta chains reported below all come from one sample, sequenced in a study of shared clonotypes between healthy human individuals. TCRdb's table, derived via immunoSEQ multiplex PCR, lists solely in-frame clones and lacks some. Among roughly 86,000 clones, 60% to 70% were seen once, and the ten largest hold roughly 52%. Sequencing was carried out using memory CD8+ T cells sorted from blood. Subset in this sample: CD45RO+ cells pooled with CCR7-negative TemRA cells. Receptors were obtained from a man in his thirties or forties in good health.

The gene calls are TRBV6-5 and TRBJ2-1, with D unresolved. V lost 6 bases, J lost 8 bases, and 20 bases lay in between. Per the germline V gene, CDR1 is MNHEY and CDR2 is SVGAGI. The CDR3 sequence is 15 residues long. In DNA, the CDR3 is TGTGCCAGCAGCCGCTCGTCGGACCCTGGTTATGAGCAGTTCTTC. Translation gives CASSRSSDPGYEQFF.

J is TRBJ2-1 and V is TRBV27; D is ambiguous. The CDR3 runs to 15 residues. Per germline, CDR1 MNHEY and CDR2 SMNVEV (reference sequence). V shed 0 bases and J shed 8 bases, with 14 bases lying between them. CDR3 in DNA: TGTGCCAGCAGTTTATCGAATAGGGCCTGGGATGAGCAGTTCTTC. Protein: CASSLSNRAWDEQFF.

The chain combines TRBV15 with TRBJ1-5; perhaps TRBD1 as D (6 bases). The V gene lost 2 bases and the J gene lost 0 bases, with 8 bases spanning the gap. Germline values: CDR1 LNHNV, CDR2 YYDKDF (reference sequence). This CDR3 spans 15 amino acids. CDR3 sequence reads: CATSRQGISNQPQHF. The CDR3 nucleotides are TGTGCCACCAGCAGACAGGGGATTAGCAATCAGCCCCAGCATTTT.

This sequence joins TRBV7-9 and TRBJ2-7; 7 bases map to TRBD1. The CDR3 totals 15 residues. Per germline, CDR1 SEHNR and CDR2 FQNEAQ (reference sequence). Trimming removed 5 bases from V and 0 bases from J; junction bases left unmatched: 7. The CDR3 DNA reads TGTGCCAGCAGCAAAAAGGGGGACAGCTCCTACGAGCAGTACTTC. Its translation is CASSKKGDSSYEQYF.

The gene calls are TRBV19 and TRBJ1-5, with D possibly matching TRBD1 (5 bases). Germline assignment: CDR1 LNHDA and CDR2 SQIVND (reference sequence). The CDR3 has 13 amino acids. The V and J ends lost 5 bases and 2 bases respectively, with 7 bases between them. The CDR3: CASSEGGNQPQHF. CDR3 nucleotide sequence: TGTGCCAGTAGTGAAGGGGGCAATCAGCCCCAGCATTTT.

This chain joins TRBV5-1 and TRBJ1-1; D is undetermined. In germline, CDR1 is SGHRS, CDR2 YFSETQ. V was shortened by 7 bases and J by 3 bases, with 13 bases between the two germline ends. This CDR3 region has 13 residues. CDR3 sequence: CASRMQPDTEAFF. The CDR3 DNA sequence: TGCGCCAGCCGCATGCAACCAGACACTGAAGCTTTCTTT.

CDR3 loop: CASTGQNTEAFF. In nucleotides, the CDR3 is TGTGCCAGCACGGGACAGAACACTGAAGCTTTCTTT. This chain joins TRBV2 and TRBJ1-1; weak D call: TRBD1 (6 bases). Trimming stripped 7 bases from V and 1 base from J, with 7 bases between. The CDR3 spans 12 residues. Looked up from germline, CDR1 is SNHLY and CDR2 is FYNNEI.

This clone has just a few counts. V gene TRBV25-1 combines with J gene TRBJ2-1, with D maybe TRBD1 (6 bases). Trimming left V 1 base short and J 7 bases short, with 14 bases between. Germline values: CDR1 MGHDK, CDR2 SYGVNS. The CDR3 sequence is 15 residues long. In DNA, the CDR3 is TGTGCCAGCAGTGAATCTGGCAGGGGATTAAATGAGCAGTTCTTC. Its translation: CASSESGRGLNEQFF.

This clone was seen more than once but under ten times. This may arise from a read error, as a much more abundant clone is one base away. V usage is TRBV28 and J usage is TRBJ2-7; D perhaps matches TRBD1 (6 bases). The ends were cut back, 8 bases at V and 0 bases at J, with 8 bases in the middle. This CDR3 is 12 amino acids long. Germline loops: CDR1 MDHEN, CDR2 SYDVKM. The CDR3 DNA reads as TGTGCCAGCCGGACAGACTCCTACGAGCAGTACTTC. Translating it yields CASRTDSYEQYF.

Comments on this clone: This sequence is one base from a far larger clone and is likely a read error. The chain employs TRBV25-1 and TRBJ2-7; D unresolved. CDR1 MGHDK and CDR2 SYGVNS come from the germline V gene. CDR3 size: 12 residues. Deletions cut 4 bases from V and 3 bases from J, with 7 bases between. CDR3 coding DNA: TGTGCCAGCAGTGGGCCAGACTACGAGCAGTACTTC. This translates into CASSGPDYEQYF.

This sequence joins TRBV28 and TRBJ2-5, with a possible D match to TRBD2 (5 bases). Trimming removed 2 bases from V and 5 bases from J, with 24 bases in between. Germline V gene sequence: CDR1 MDHEN, CDR2 SYDVKM. This CDR3 has 18 amino acids. CDR3 residues: CASSLNPRFSDNGETQYF. The DNA of the CDR3 is TGTGCCAGCAGTTTAAATCCCAGGTTTAGCGATAATGGGGAGACCCAGTACTTC.

This chain joins TRBV2 and TRBJ2-7; D is unresolved. The germline V gene encodes CDR1 SNHLY and CDR2 FYNNEI. The CDR3 sequence is 14 residues long. V lost 6 bases and J lost 7, with 19 bases in between. The DNA of the CDR3 is TGTGCCAGCAGAACGGCTTCCACGAAGGATGAGCAGTACTTC. Translated: CASRTASTKDEQYF. The whole variable domain, remainder taken from reference TRBV2 and TRBJ2-7, is EPEVTQTPSHQVTQMGQEVILRCVPISNHLYFYWYRQILGQKVEFLVSFYNNEISEKSEIFDDQFSVERPDGSNFTLKIRSTKLEDSAMYFCASRTASTKDEQYFGPGTRLTVT.

V usage is TRBV5-5 and J usage is TRBJ2-7; 7 nucleotides agree with TRBD1. Germline V gene lookup returns CDR1 SGHKS and CDR2 YYEKEE (reference sequence). The V and J ends lost 4 bases and 2 bases, in that order; junction bases with no gene match: 6. The CDR3 totals 14 residues. The CDR3 DNA follows: TGTGCCAGCAGCATGGGACAGAGGACCTACGAGCAGTACTTC. Translating it yields CASSMGQRTYEQYF.

This chain connects TRBV11-2 to TRBJ2-7; unclear D gene. The CDR3 extends over 14 amino acids. The V end lost 1 base, the J end lost 2 bases, and 9 bases lay between the germline ends. Germline loops: CDR1 SGHAT, CDR2 FQNNGV. CDR3 bases: TGTGCCAGCAGCTTAGTGTCAGAAGCCTACGAGCAGTACTTC. Its translation is CASSLVSEAYEQYF.

V is TRBV25-1 and J is TRBJ2-7; 7 positions agree with TRBD2. The CDR3 length is 15 residues. CDR1 is MGHDK and CDR2 is SYGVNS in the germline V gene. After removal of 3 bases from V and 4 bases from J, the junction contained 9 bases not matched to a gene. CDR3 residues: CASSENPGGLYEQYF. The CDR3 region has the DNA TGTGCCAGCAGTGAGAACCCGGGAGGCCTGTACGAGCAGTACTTC.

The V gene is TRBV25-1, the J gene TRBJ2-4; no definite D call. Trimming pared 6 bases from V and 9 bases from J, leaving 9 bases between. Germline lookup yields CDR1 MGHDK and CDR2 SYGVNS. The CDR3 spans 11 residues. The CDR3 reads CASSFSGIQYF. The CDR3 DNA sequence: TGTGCCAGCAGCTTCAGTGGCATTCAGTACTTC.

The chain is built from TRBV4-1 and TRBJ2-3; TRBD2 matches at 11 bases. CDR3 size: 18 residues. V lost 3 bases to trimming and J lost 2 bases; unmatched junction nucleotides: 10. CDR1 and CDR2 from the germline V gene are MGHRA and YSYEKL. CDR3 coding DNA: TGCGCCAGCAGCCAGGGGATAGCGGGAGGGCCAGTCACAGATACGCAGTATTTT. It specifies CASSQGIAGGPVTDTQYF.

This clone was seen only once. The V call is TRBV28, the J call TRBJ1-5; D ambiguous. The germline V gene encodes CDR1 MDHEN and CDR2 SYDVKM. CDR3 length: 15 residues. With 1 base removed from V and 4 bases from J, the gap between germline ends came to 11 bases. As DNA, the CDR3 is TGTGCCAGCAGTTTATATGATGGCAGGAATCAGCCCCAGCATTTT. Translation gives CASSLYDGRNQPQHF.